A selection of T cell receptor beta chains follows, all from one sample in a study of blood T cell repertoires in COVID-19. Clones were read by immunoSEQ multiplex PCR, and TCRdb kept only the in-frame ones, dropping some. Here the sample spans around 140,000 clones, about 86% being singletons. The sequencing input was PBMCs or T cells enriched from blood (not recorded which). The receptors were gathered from a man aged 35 to 55 with acute COVID-19. CDR3s include the opening cysteine and the closing phenylalanine or tryptophan. The D gene is left open where the match is weak. Expanded clones are given a class, and other clones once, few, many or no size at all.

clone_size | j_call | v_call | d_call | cdr3_nt | cdr3_aa
. | TRBJ2-7 | TRBV19 | . | TGTGCCAGTAGTATTCGGCGGCGGGGGCCACACGAGCAGTACTTC | CASSIRRRGPHEQYF
. | TRBJ2-3 | TRBV24-1 | TRBD2 | TGTGCCACCGGAGGGGAGGGGACAGATACGCAGTATTTT | CATGGEGTDTQYF
. | TRBJ1-2 | TRBV21-1 | . | TGTGCCAGCAGCCCGTTGACAGTTGGCGATGGCTACACCTTC | CASSPLTVGDGYTF
. | TRBJ1-1 | TRBV3-1/TRBV3-2 | . | TGTGCCAGCAGCCAATCTTGGACAGACAACACTGAAGCTTTCTTT | CASSQSWTDNTEAFF
. | TRBJ2-1 | TRBV24-1 | TRBD2 | TGTGCCACCAGCCTGGGACTAGCGGGGGCCCAACAGTTCTTC | CATSLGLAGAQQFF
. | TRBJ1-1 | TRBV5-1 | TRBD1 | TGCGCCAGCAGCTCGCTGGGACAGGGGGACCACACTGAAGCTTTCTTT | CASSSLGQGDHTEAFF
. | TRBJ1-3 | TRBV7-6 | . | TGTGCCAGCAGCACCACAGGCTCTGGAAACACCATATATTTT | CASSTTGSGNTIYF
. | TRBJ1-6 | TRBV5-1 | TRBD1 | TGCGCCAGCAGCTCGGGACAGGGGCCGGAGAATTCACCCCTCCACTTT | CASSSGQGPENSPLHF
. | TRBJ1-5 | TRBV19 | . | TGTGCCAGTAGTATTGGGGAGGGGAGGCAGCCCCAGCATTTT | CASSIGEGRQPQHF
. | TRBJ1-1 | TRBV29-1 | TRBD1 | TGCAGCGTCACAGGGGGTGCTGAAGCTTTCTTT | CSVTGGAEAFF
. | TRBJ1-5 | TRBV28 | TRBD1 | TGTGCCAGCCTCACCCCACTCGGGACAGGGGATTATAGCAATCAGCCCCAGCATTTT | CASLTPLGTGDYSNQPQHF
. | TRBJ2-7 | TRBV7-2 | TRBD1 | TGTGCCAGCAGCGGGGGGACAGGGAATGGCCACGAGCAGTACTTC | CASSGGTGNGHEQYF
. | TRBJ1-1 | TRBV19 | . | TGTGCCAGCAGACGTGGGGGCAGGGACACTGAAGCTTTCTTT | CASRRGGRDTEAFF
. | TRBJ2-7 | TRBV18 | TRBD2 | TGTGCCAGCTCACCACCGGAGACTAGCCTCTACGAGCAGTACTTC | CASSPPETSLYEQYF
. | TRBJ2-5 | TRBV7-7 | TRBD2 | TGTGCTAGCAGCCCCAGCGGGAGGGGGGTAGAGACCCAGTACTTC | CASSPSGRGVETQYF
few | TRBJ1-1 | TRBV7-9 | . | TGTGCCAGCAGCATTTGGACGGGGGACACTGAAGCTTTCTTT | CASSIWTGDTEAFF